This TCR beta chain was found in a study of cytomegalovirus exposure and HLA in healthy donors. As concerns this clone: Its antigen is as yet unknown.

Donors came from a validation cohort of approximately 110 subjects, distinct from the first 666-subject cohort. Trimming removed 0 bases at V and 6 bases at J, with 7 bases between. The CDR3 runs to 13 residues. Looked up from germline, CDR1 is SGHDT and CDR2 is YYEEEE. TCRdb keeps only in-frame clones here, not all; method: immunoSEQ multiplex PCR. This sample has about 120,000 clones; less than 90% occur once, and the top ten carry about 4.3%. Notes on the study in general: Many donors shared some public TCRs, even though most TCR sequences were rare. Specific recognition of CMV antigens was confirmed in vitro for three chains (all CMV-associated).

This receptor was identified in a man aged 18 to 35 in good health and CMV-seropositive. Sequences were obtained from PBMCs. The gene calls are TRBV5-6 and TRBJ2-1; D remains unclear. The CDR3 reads CASSLAVPNEQFF. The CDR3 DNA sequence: TGTGCCAGCAGCTTGGCAGTCCCCAATGAGCAGTTCTTC.